One and the same sample provided the 32 T cell receptor beta chains below, sequenced in a study of blood T cell repertoires in COVID-19. Repertoires were generated with immunoSEQ multiplex PCR, while TCRdb's copy carries only in-frame clones and drops some. The sample records 100,000 to 150,000 clones, 75% to 90% being singletons. The sample consisted of peripheral blood. Source of these receptors: a man between 60 and 75 years old with COVID-19, enrolled during active disease.

The chain is built from TRBV5-1 and TRBJ1-2; TRBD1 matches 7 bases. The ends lost 3 bases at V and 6 bases at J; junction bases unmatched: 5. The CDR3 length is 13 residues. CDR1 SGHRS and CDR2 YFSETQ come from the germline V gene. DNA for the CDR3: TGCGCCAGCAGCTGGGGACAGAGAGATGGCTACACCTTC. Encoded protein: CASSWGQRDGYTF.

The CDR3 here is CASSPPSGADYEQYF. The DNA of the CDR3 is TGTGCCAGTAGTCCCCCGAGCGGGGCGGATTACGAGCAGTACTTC. The rearrangement joins TRBV19 to TRBJ2-7; TRBD2 aligns across 7 bases. This CDR3 is 15 amino acids long. The V gene's germline CDR1 is LNHDA and CDR2 SQIVND (reference sequence). After removal of 5 bases from V and 4 bases from J, the junction contained 11 bases not matched to a gene.

The rearrangement links TRBV6-1 to TRBJ1-3; 7 bases map to TRBD1. This CDR3 has 13 amino acids. Germline-derived CDR1 and CDR2 are MNHNS and SASEGT. The V and J ends lost 5 bases and 4 bases, in that order; junction bases with no gene match: 2. DNA of the CDR3: TGTGCCAGCAGTAGGGGGCTGGGAAACACCATATATTTT. Translated, it gives CASSRGLGNTIYF.

This clone was seen only a few times. The chain joins TRBV9 to TRBJ2-2, with 7 bases lining up with TRBD2. Germline CDR1 reads SGDLS; CDR2 reads YYNGEE. The CDR3 runs 15 residues. V was pared by 4 bases and J by 4 bases, with 7 bases of the junction left unmatched. DNA of the CDR3: TGTGCCAGCAGCTTGTTGGGGGGGAGCACCGGGGAGCTGTTTTTT. Protein product: CASSLLGGSTGELFF.

V is TRBV7-2 and J is TRBJ2-1; D possibly corresponds to TRBD1 (6 bases). CDR3 length: 14 amino acids. Germline V CDR1 and CDR2: SGHTA, FQGNSA. The germline V and J ends were trimmed by 5 bases and 1 base, with 9 bases remaining between them. CDR3 sequence (DNA): TGTGCCAGCAGCCACAGGGTTTCCTACAATGAGCAGTTCTTC. As protein: CASSHRVSYNEQFF.

This chain joins TRBV15 and TRBJ2-2; maybe TRBD1 (6 bases). Germline V lookup: CDR1 LNHNV, CDR2 YYDKDF (reference sequence). The CDR3 consists of 15 residues. The germline V and J ends were trimmed by 1 base and 2 bases, with 8 bases remaining between them. The CDR3 here is CATSRGGGNTGELFF. CDR3 DNA sequence: TGTGCCACCAGCAGAGGTGGGGGCAACACCGGGGAGCTGTTTTTT.

The chain combines TRBV2 with TRBJ1-2; TRBD1 might be the D (5 bases). CDR1 is SNHLY and CDR2 is FYNNEI in the germline V gene. CDR3 length equals 15 residues. V shed 1 base and J shed 2 bases, with 11 bases lying between them. The CDR3 DNA sequence: TGTGCCAGCAGTGAAGTAGGGGTGAGAAACTATGGCTACACCTTC. This codes for CASSEVGVRNYGYTF. The full variable domain, rest sourced from reference TRBV2 and TRBJ1-2, is EPEVTQTPSHQVTQMGQEVILRCVPISNHLYFYWYRQILGQKVEFLVSFYNNEISEKSEIFDDQFSVERPDGSNFTLKIRSTKLEDSAMYFCASSEVGVRNYGYTFGSGTRLTVV.

The V gene is TRBV12-3 or TRBV12-4, the J gene TRBJ1-5; no clear D gene. CDR3 length: 13 residues. Trimming took 7 bases from V and 4 from J, leaving 11 bases between them. The CDR3 region has the DNA TGTGCCAGCACTCCATCCGGGAATCAGCCCCAGCATTTT. Translation gives CASTPSGNQPQHF.

V gene TRBV2 combines with J gene TRBJ1-5; no definite D call. V was trimmed by 2 bases and J by 5 bases, leaving 4 bases between them. Germline V gives CDR1 SNHLY, CDR2 FYNNEI. The CDR3 is 12 amino acids. For the CDR3, the DNA is TGTGCCAGCAGTGAATCTCATCAGCCCCAGCATTTT. The encoded protein is CASSESHQPQHF.

This clone was counted once. This chain joins TRBV7-9 and TRBJ2-1; 7 bases line up with TRBD2. CDR1 is SEHNR, CDR2 FQNEAQ, per germline (reference sequence). V was clipped by 3 bases and J by 9 bases; unmatched bases: 5. The CDR3 length is 13 residues. The CDR3: CASSLTTGGEQFF. The CDR3 DNA is TGTGCCAGCAGCTTGACTACGGGGGGTGAGCAGTTCTTC.

V is TRBV5-4 and J is TRBJ1-1; the D gene is possibly TRBD1 (6 bases). V was pared by 3 bases and J by 6 bases, with 18 bases between. The CDR3 runs 15 residues. From germline, CDR1 is SGHNT and CDR2 YYREEE (reference sequence). CDR3 in DNA: TGTGCCAGCAGCTCCCAACAGGGTAGGGGACCTGAAGCTTTCTTT. This gives the protein CASSSQQGRGPEAFF.

The chain is built from TRBV11-2 and TRBJ1-1; D unclear. V shed 1 base and J shed 10 bases, with 22 bases lying between them. Per germline, CDR1 SGHAT and CDR2 FQNNGV. There are 16 residues in the CDR3. CDR3 DNA sequence: TGTGCCAGCAGCTTAGGAAAGGGCCGAGGGATTGTGGGAGCTTTCTTT. Its translation is CASSLGKGRGIVGAFF.

Worth noting for this clone: Other DNA sequences in this specimen translate into the identical CDR3. This chain connects TRBV5-4 to TRBJ1-5; D ambiguous. Germline V lookup: CDR1 SGHNT, CDR2 YYREEE (reference sequence). Trimming stripped 1 base from V and 1 base from J, with 6 bases between. This CDR3 spans 14 amino acids. The chain's CDR3 is CASSLTGSNQPQHF. CDR3 nucleotide sequence: TGTGCCAGCAGCTTGACCGGGAGCAATCAGCCCCAGCATTTT.

The V gene is TRBV28, the J gene TRBJ1-2; D is unresolved. The CDR3 has 16 amino acids. The germline V and J ends were trimmed by 1 base and 5 bases, with 17 bases remaining between them. In germline, CDR1 is MDHEN, CDR2 SYDVKM. CDR3 sequence (DNA): TGTGCCAGCAGTTTATATTCTCAGGTGTCATTTTATGGCTACACCTTC. Its protein product is CASSLYSQVSFYGYTF.

The J gene is TRBJ1-5, the V gene TRBV6-5; TRBD1 might be the D (6 bases). The CDR3 is 16 amino acids. Germline CDR1 reads MNHEY; CDR2 reads SVGAGI. With 2 bases removed from V and 11 bases from J, the gap between germline ends came to 22 bases. The CDR3 DNA reads as TGTGCCAGCAGTTACCCAAGGGACATCACGGAATCAGCCCAGCATTTT. As protein: CASSYPRDITESAQHF.

The V and J genes are TRBV4-3 and TRBJ1-5, with 8 bases fitting TRBD1. Germline trimming cut 1 base from V and 4 bases from J; bases unmatched to any gene: 12. CDR1 is LGHNA, CDR2 YSLEER, per germline. The CDR3 covers 18 residues. The CDR3 is CASSQARRQGFGNQPQHF. The CDR3 DNA follows: TGCGCCAGCAGCCAAGCCCGTAGACAGGGGTTTGGTAATCAGCCCCAGCATTTT.

The chain uses TRBV25-1 and TRBJ1-1; weak D call: TRBD1 (6 bases). This CDR3 has 13 residues. V lost 4 bases and J lost 4, with 10 bases in between. CDR1 is MGHDK, CDR2 SYGVNS, per germline. The CDR3, as DNA: TGTGCCAGCAGTGCTGACAGGACCACTGAAGCTTTCTTT. This sequence encodes CASSADRTTEAFF.

The chain recombines TRBV30 with TRBJ2-7, with 9 bases identical to TRBD1. The ends lost 0 bases at V and 5 bases at J; junction bases unmatched: 5. CDR3 size: 14 residues. The germline V gene encodes CDR1 GTSNPN and CDR2 SVGIG (reference sequence). The chain's CDR3 is CAWSVGQGRNEQYF. CDR3 DNA sequence: TGTGCCTGGAGTGTAGGACAGGGGAGGAACGAGCAGTACTTC.

This chain joins TRBV5-8 and TRBJ2-5, with 14 bases matching TRBD2. Trimming took 2 bases from V and 5 from J; bases not matched to a gene: 5. CDR3 length equals 16 residues. Germline V lookup: CDR1 SGHTS, CDR2 YDEGEE. The DNA of the CDR3 is TGTGCCAGCAGCTTAGGACTAGCGGGGGGAAGTGAGACCCAGTACTTC. Its translation: CASSLGLAGGSETQYF.

The J gene is TRBJ1-6, the V gene TRBV11-2; 7 bases fit TRBD1. V shed 3 bases and J 6 bases; nucleotides not matched to a gene: 5. Germline V lookup: CDR1 SGHAT, CDR2 FQNNGV. The CDR3 is made up of 15 amino acids. In DNA, the CDR3 is TGTGCCAGCAGCTTTAGACCAGGGGGTAATTCACCCCTCCACTTT. Protein sequence: CASSFRPGGNSPLHF.

The gene calls are TRBV10-2 and TRBJ1-6; D may be TRBD1 (5 bases). CDR1 and CDR2 from the germline V gene are WSHSY and SAAADI. The CDR3 covers 14 residues. V was shortened by 5 bases and J by 7 bases, with 12 bases between the two germline ends. CDR3 DNA: TGCGCCAGCAGTCGACAGATTGAGAATTCACCCCTCCACTTT. Amino acids: CASSRQIENSPLHF.

CDR3 region: CASSLGAGNHYGYTF. CDR3 sequence (DNA): TGTGCCAGCAGCTTAGGCGCAGGGAACCACTATGGCTACACCTTC. The chain carries TRBV7-9 and TRBJ1-2; the D gene is possibly TRBD1 (5 bases). This CDR3 is built from 15 residues. V was clipped by 1 base and J by 3 bases, with 12 bases between them. Germline V gene lookup returns CDR1 SEHNR and CDR2 FQNEAQ (reference sequence).

The chain carries TRBV4-3 and TRBJ2-7, with D unclear. The CDR3 totals 15 residues. Trimming shortened V by 2 bases and J by 3 bases, and 14 bases separated the two germline ends. In germline, CDR1 is LGHNA, CDR2 YSLEER. DNA for the CDR3: TGCGCCAGCAGCCAACATAACTGGTCCGGCTACGAGCAGTACTTC. Translated, it gives CASSQHNWSGYEQYF.

The chain is built from TRBV5-1 and TRBJ1-1; unclear D gene. Germline CDR1 and CDR2: SGHRS and YFSETQ. This CDR3 has 15 amino acids. V dropped 0 bases and J dropped 1 base, with 10 bases sitting between them. DNA of the CDR3: TGCGCCAGCAGCTTGGCCGGTCCGCAGAACACTGAAGCTTTCTTT. Encoded protein: CASSLAGPQNTEAFF.

The chain joins TRBV25-1 to TRBJ2-7; TRBD2 might be the D (5 bases). The V end was cut by 1 base, the J end by 8 bases, with 12 bases between. CDR3 length: 13 amino acids. Germline V gene data show CDR1 as MGHDK and CDR2 as SYGVNS. This CDR3 is CASSESGGYKQYF. The CDR3 nucleotides are TGTGCCAGCAGTGAATCTGGCGGGTACAAGCAGTACTTC.

This chain joins TRBV9 and TRBJ1-1, with D perhaps matching TRBD1 (6 bases). This CDR3 is 14 amino acids long. CDR1 and CDR2 from the germline V gene are SGDLS and YYNGEE. Trimming stripped 4 bases from V and 7 bases from J, with 17 bases between. This CDR3 reads CASSLRPGHSEAFF. CDR3 nucleotide sequence: TGTGCCAGCAGCCTCCGACCGGGACATAGTGAAGCTTTCTTT.

The rearrangement links TRBV4-2 to TRBJ1-1, with a tentative D call TRBD1 (6 bases). CDR1 and CDR2 from the germline V gene are LGHNA and YNFKEQ. Trimming stripped 4 bases from V and 2 bases from J, with 11 bases between. CDR3 length equals 14 residues. DNA of the CDR3: TGTGCCAGCAGCCGGGACACGGGAAACACTGAAGCTTTCTTT. This sequence encodes CASSRDTGNTEAFF.

The rearrangement joins TRBV21-1 to TRBJ1-1; the table's D call of TRBD1 was not tested on the DNA. TRBV21-1 is annotated as a pseudogene. CDR3 length: 15 residues. The CDR3 DNA follows: TGTGCCAGCAGCAAAGGGACAGGAATGAACACTGAAGCTTTCTTT. As protein: CASSKGTGMNTEAFF.

The chain joins TRBV3-1 (or the pseudogene TRBV3-2) to TRBJ1-1; a possible D gene is TRBD1 (5 bases). Germline lookup yields CDR1 LGHDT and CDR2 YNNKEL (reference sequence). The V end lost 7 bases, the J end lost 5 bases, and 20 bases lay between the germline ends. The CDR3 loop spans 15 amino acids. CDR3 protein: CASTPFFGGGTEAFF. In DNA form, the CDR3 reads TGTGCCAGCACCCCCTTTTTTGGGGGGGGGACTGAAGCTTTCTTT.

V and J are TRBV30 and TRBJ1-1, with 7 bases that match TRBD1. The CDR3 covers 13 residues. The germline CDR1 and CDR2 sequences are GTSNPN and SVGIG (reference sequence). V dropped 2 bases and J dropped 5; count of bases not matched to a gene: 5. As DNA, the CDR3 is TGTGCCTGGAGTTTTACCAGGGGGACTGAAGCTTTCTTT. Protein sequence: CAWSFTRGTEAFF.

J is TRBJ2-5 and V is TRBV5-4; tentatively, D is TRBD2 (6 bases). In germline, CDR1 is SGHNT, CDR2 YYREEE (reference sequence). This CDR3 has 14 residues. The V and J ends lost 1 base and 4 bases respectively, with 11 bases between them. The CDR3 reads CASSLQGGGETQYF. The CDR3 DNA is TGTGCCAGCAGCTTGCAGGGAGGAGGAGAGACCCAGTACTTC.

This clone has a single count. CDR3 bases: TGTGCCAGCAGCTTTAGGGGGGGACAGGGTTTAGAGACCCAGTACTTC. Amino acids: CASSFRGGQGLETQYF. The rearrangement uses TRBV7-9 and TRBJ2-5; 9 nucleotides line up with TRBD1. This CDR3 has 16 amino acids. Germline V gene lookup returns CDR1 SEHNR and CDR2 FQNEAQ (reference sequence). Trimming removed 3 bases from V and 4 bases from J; junction bases left unmatched: 9. Full variable domain (missing parts from reference TRBV7-9 and TRBJ2-5): DTGVSQNPRHKITKRGQNVTFRCDPISEHNRLYWYRQTLGQGPEFLTYFQNEAQLEKSRLLSDRFSAERPKGSFSTLEIQRTEQGDSAMYLCASSFRGGQGLETQYFGPGTRLLVL.